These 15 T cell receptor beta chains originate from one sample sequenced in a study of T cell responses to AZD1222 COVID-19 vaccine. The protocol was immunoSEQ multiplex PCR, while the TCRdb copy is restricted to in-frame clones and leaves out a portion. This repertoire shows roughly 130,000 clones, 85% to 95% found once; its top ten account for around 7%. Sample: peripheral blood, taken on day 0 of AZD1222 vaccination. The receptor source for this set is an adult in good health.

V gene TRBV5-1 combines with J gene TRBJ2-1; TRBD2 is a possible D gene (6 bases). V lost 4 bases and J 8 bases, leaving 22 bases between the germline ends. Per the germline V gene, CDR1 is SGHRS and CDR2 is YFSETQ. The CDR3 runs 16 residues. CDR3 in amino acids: CASSPPGGEIGYEQFF. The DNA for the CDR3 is TGCGCCAGCAGCCCGCCAGGAGGGGAGATTGGGTATGAGCAGTTCTTC.

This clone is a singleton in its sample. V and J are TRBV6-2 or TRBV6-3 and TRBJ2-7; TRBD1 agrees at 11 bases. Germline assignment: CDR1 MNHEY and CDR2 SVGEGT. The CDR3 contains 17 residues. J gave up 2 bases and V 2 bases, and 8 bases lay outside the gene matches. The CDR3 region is CASSYLPGQGVTYEQYF. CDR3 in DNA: TGTGCCAGCAGTTACCTGCCGGGACAGGGGGTAACCTACGAGCAGTACTTC.

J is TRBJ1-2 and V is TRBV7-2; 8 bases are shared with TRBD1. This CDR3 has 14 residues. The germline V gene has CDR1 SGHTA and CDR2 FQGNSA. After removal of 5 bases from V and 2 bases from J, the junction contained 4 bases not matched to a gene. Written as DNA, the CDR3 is TGTGCCAGCAGCGTCGCAGGGGGCAACTATGGCTACACCTTC. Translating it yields CASSVAGGNYGYTF.

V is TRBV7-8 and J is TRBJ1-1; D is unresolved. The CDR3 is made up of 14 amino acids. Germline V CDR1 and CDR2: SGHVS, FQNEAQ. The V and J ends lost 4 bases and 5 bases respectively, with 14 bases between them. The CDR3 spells CASSSPPGETEAFF. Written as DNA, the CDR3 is TGTGCCAGCAGCTCTCCCCCCGGGGAGACTGAAGCTTTCTTT.

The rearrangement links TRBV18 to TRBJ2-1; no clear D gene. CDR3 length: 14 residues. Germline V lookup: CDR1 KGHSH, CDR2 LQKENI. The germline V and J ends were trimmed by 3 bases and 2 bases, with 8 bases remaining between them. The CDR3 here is CASSPESPYNEQFF. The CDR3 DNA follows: TGTGCCAGCTCACCTGAGTCCCCCTACAATGAGCAGTTCTTC.

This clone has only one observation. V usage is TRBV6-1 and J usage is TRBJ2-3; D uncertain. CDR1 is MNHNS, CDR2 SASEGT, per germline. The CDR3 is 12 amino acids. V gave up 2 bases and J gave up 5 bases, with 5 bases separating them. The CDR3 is CASSEILDTQYF. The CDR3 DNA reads TGTGCCAGCAGTGAAATTTTAGATACGCAGTATTTT.

The CDR3 loop is CASRDSLWEKLFF. Here the CDR3 DNA reads TGTGCCAGCAGGGACAGCTTATGGGAAAAACTGTTTTTT. The rearrangement joins TRBV6-5 to TRBJ1-4; tentatively, D is TRBD1 (6 bases). CDR1 is MNHEY, CDR2 SVGAGI, per germline. Trimming left V 6 bases short and J 8 bases short, with 13 bases between. The CDR3 is 13 amino acids.

The CDR3 protein is CAISDVLAAYEQYF. The DNA for the CDR3 is TGTGCCATCAGTGATGTACTAGCGGCCTACGAGCAGTACTTC. This chain links TRBV10-3 with TRBJ2-7, with 8 positions matching TRBD2. V was clipped by 3 bases and J by 2 bases; unmatched bases: 3. The length of the CDR3 is 14 residues. The germline V gene encodes CDR1 ENHRY and CDR2 SYGVKD.

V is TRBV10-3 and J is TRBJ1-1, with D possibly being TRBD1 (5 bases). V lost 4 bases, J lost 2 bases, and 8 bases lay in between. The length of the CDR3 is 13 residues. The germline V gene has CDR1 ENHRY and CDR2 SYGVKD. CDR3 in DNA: TGTGCCATCAGTGGTGGGGGAAACACTGAAGCTTTCTTT. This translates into CAISGGGNTEAFF.

The CDR3 DNA follows: TGTGCCACCTTACGGGGGTGGGGAGAGACCCAGTACTTC. This translates into CATLRGWGETQYF. V usage is TRBV28 and J usage is TRBJ2-5; a weak D match, TRBD2 (6 bases). V was pared by 10 bases and J by 4 bases, with 16 bases between. This CDR3 is 13 amino acids long. Germline V gene sequence: CDR1 MDHEN, CDR2 SYDVKM.

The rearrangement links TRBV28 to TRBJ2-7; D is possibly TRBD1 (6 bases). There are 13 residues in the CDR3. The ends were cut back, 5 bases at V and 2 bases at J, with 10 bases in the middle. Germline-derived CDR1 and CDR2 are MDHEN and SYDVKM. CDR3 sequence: CASSADSPYEQYF. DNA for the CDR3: TGTGCCAGCAGTGCGGACAGCCCCTACGAGCAGTACTTC. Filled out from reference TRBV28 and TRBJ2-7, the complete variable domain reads DVKVTQSSRYLVKRTGEKVFLECVQDMDHENMFWYRQDPGLGLRLIYFSYDVKMKEKGDIPEGYSVSREKKERFSLILESASTNQTSMYLCASSADSPYEQYFGPGTRLTVT.

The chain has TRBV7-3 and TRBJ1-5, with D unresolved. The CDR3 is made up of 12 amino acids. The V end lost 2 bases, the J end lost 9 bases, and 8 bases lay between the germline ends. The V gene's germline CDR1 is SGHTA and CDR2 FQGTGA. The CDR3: CASSLWEGPQHF. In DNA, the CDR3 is TGTGCCAGCAGCTTATGGGAAGGGCCCCAGCATTTT.

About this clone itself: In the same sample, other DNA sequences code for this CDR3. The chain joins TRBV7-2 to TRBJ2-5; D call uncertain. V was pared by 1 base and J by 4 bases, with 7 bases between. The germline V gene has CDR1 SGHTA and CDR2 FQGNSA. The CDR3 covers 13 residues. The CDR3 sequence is CASSLDRRETQYF. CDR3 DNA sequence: TGTGCCAGCAGCTTAGATAGGCGAGAGACCCAGTACTTC.

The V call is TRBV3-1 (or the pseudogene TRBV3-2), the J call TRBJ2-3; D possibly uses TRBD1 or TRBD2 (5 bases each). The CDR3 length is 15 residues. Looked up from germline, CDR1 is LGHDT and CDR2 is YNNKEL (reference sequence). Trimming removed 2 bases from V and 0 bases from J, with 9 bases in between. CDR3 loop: CASSQWDPSTDTQYF. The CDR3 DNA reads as TGTGCCAGCAGCCAATGGGACCCTAGCACAGATACGCAGTATTTT.

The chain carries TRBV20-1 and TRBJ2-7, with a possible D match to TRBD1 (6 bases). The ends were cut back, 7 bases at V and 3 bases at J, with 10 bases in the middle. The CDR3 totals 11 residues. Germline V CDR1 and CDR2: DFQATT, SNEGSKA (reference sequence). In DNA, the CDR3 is TGCAGTGTACAGGGCCTCTACGAGCAGTACTTC. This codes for CSVQGLYEQYF.